The clone carrying this T cell receptor beta chain showed up many times. Time point here: persistent/refractory GD, antithyroid drugs over 5 years with positive TRAb. PBMC RNA served as the TCR library source. Each of the patients was recruited from an endocrinology department situated in Xi'an, China. The sample belongs to a study of regulatory T cells in long-lasting Graves disease. CDR3-region Arm-PCR and iRepertoire HTBI primers produced the TCR beta libraries. TCRdb reprocessed the multiplex PCR reads with MiXCR, giving one entry per CDR3 protein. The sample has over 450,000 distinct CDR3 sequences, approximately 21% seen once. The V and J ends lost 6 bases and 3 bases respectively, with 12 bases between them. The CDR3 covers 13 residues. The V gene's germline CDR1 is SEHNR and CDR2 FQNEAQ (reference sequence).

This clonotype was obtained from a female donor with Graves disease. Sequences were derived from peripheral blood mononuclear cells (PBMCs), sampled when the disease was refractory, from a patient treated with antithyroid drugs. The V call is TRBV7-9, the J call TRBJ2-7, with D perhaps matching TRBD2 (6 bases). The CDR3 region is CASSPGTDYEQYF. The CDR3 nucleotides read TGTGCCAGCAGTCCTGGGACTGACTACGAGCAGTACTTC.